These 10 T cell receptor beta chains share one sample of origin, sequenced in a study of long-term antiretroviral therapy in people with HIV. Assay version v3.0 of immunoSEQ was used, and it was run at survey level. Clones were sequenced by immunoSEQ multiplex PCR, and TCRdb holds only the in-frame ones, with some missing. Here the sample spans roughly 15,000 clones, 81% being singletons. Here the sequenced sample was unsorted PBMCs, taken 1.2 to 1.3 years before starting antiretroviral therapy. These receptor sequences come from a man younger than 45 with HIV.

The V gene is TRBV20-1, the J gene TRBJ1-1; no definite D call. CDR1 and CDR2 from the germline V gene are DFQATT and SNEGSKA (reference sequence). The CDR3 is made up of 11 amino acids. Trimming shortened V by 3 bases and J by 5 bases, and 7 bases separated the two germline ends. For the CDR3, the DNA is TGCAGTGCTAGTAACATAACTGAAGCTTTCTTT. Protein product: CSASNITEAFF.

The chain joins TRBV13 to TRBJ1-1, with a possible D match to TRBD1 (5 bases). This CDR3 is built from 14 residues. Germline CDR1 reads PRHDT; CDR2 reads FYEKMQ (reference sequence). The ends were cut back, 1 base at V and 7 bases at J, with 13 bases in the middle. The CDR3 bases are TGTGCCAGCAGCTTAGATGGCCGGGGGAATGAAGCTTTCTTT. Its protein product is CASSLDGRGNEAFF.

The chain joins TRBV28 to TRBJ1-4; D not resolved. V was clipped by 7 bases and J by 6 bases, with 9 bases between them. In germline, CDR1 is MDHEN, CDR2 SYDVKM. This CDR3 is built from 12 residues. This CDR3 reads CASNQNYEKLFF. The CDR3, as DNA: TGTGCCAGCAACCAAAACTATGAAAAACTGTTTTTT.

The chain uses TRBV5-6 and TRBJ1-2, with TRBD1 matching over 9 bases. Germline V lookup: CDR1 SGHDT, CDR2 YYEEEE. V lost 6 bases, J lost 5 bases, and 8 bases stayed unmatched. The CDR3 sequence is 14 residues long. The CDR3 coding sequence is TGTGCCAGCACCCTGACAGGGGGGGAGTATGGCTACACCTTC. Translated: CASTLTGGEYGYTF.

There are a few counts of this clone. The V and J genes are TRBV6-1 and TRBJ1-2; D might be TRBD1 (6 bases). Germline V CDR1 and CDR2: MNHNS, SASEGT. V shed 1 base and J shed 4 bases, with 13 bases lying between them. CDR3 length: 15 amino acids. CDR3 sequence: CASSEGTEALYGYTF. The CDR3 nucleotides are TGTGCCAGCAGTGAAGGGACAGAAGCCCTCTATGGCTACACCTTC.

The genes are TRBV6-6 and TRBJ2-2; D remains unclear. Germline V gene sequence: CDR1 MNHNY, CDR2 SVGAGI (reference sequence). The V gene lost 6 bases and the J gene lost 7 bases, with 9 bases spanning the gap. This CDR3 comprises 12 residues. The DNA of the CDR3 is TGTGCCAGCAGCACCGGCCTCGGGGAGCTGTTTTTT. It codes for CASSTGLGELFF.

The genes are TRBV4-3 and TRBJ2-1, with 8 positions matching TRBD1. Per the germline V gene, CDR1 is LGHNA and CDR2 is YSLEER. The trim removed 0 bases at V and 7 bases at J, leaving 8 bases unmatched. The CDR3 totals 16 residues. Here the CDR3 DNA reads TGCGCCAGCAGCCAAGATTGGCAGGGGGCGAGGAATGAGCAGTTCTTC. Translation gives CASSQDWQGARNEQFF.

This chain joins TRBV19 and TRBJ2-7; 8 bases align to TRBD2. CDR1 LNHDA and CDR2 SQIVND come from the germline V gene (reference sequence). CDR3 length: 14 amino acids. V dropped 5 bases and J dropped 4; count of bases not matched to a gene: 7. This CDR3 is CASSPSGGRYEQYF. CDR3 nucleotide sequence: TGTGCCAGTAGTCCTTCGGGGGGGAGGTACGAGCAGTACTTC.

The V and J genes are TRBV6-6 and TRBJ2-7; TRBD1 matches at 9 bases. The CDR3 is made up of 13 amino acids. The J segment lost 6 bases and the V segment lost 2 bases, leaving 2 bases of the junction unmatched. Germline V gene data show CDR1 as MNHNY and CDR2 as SVGAGI (reference sequence). DNA for the CDR3: TGTGCCAGCAGTTACGAGACAGGGGGCGAGCAGTACTTC. It yields the protein CASSYETGGEQYF.

This chain joins TRBV7-9 and TRBJ2-7; 10 nucleotides line up with TRBD1. J was trimmed by 3 bases and V by 5 bases; bases with no gene match: 7. Germline values: CDR1 SEHNR, CDR2 FQNEAQ (reference sequence). The CDR3 totals 15 residues. This CDR3 reads CASSTPGQGLYEQYF. The CDR3 DNA reads TGTGCCAGCAGCACCCCGGGACAGGGGCTCTACGAGCAGTACTTC.